Listed below are T cell receptor beta chains from one sample, sequenced in a study of cytomegalovirus exposure and HLA in healthy donors. TCRdb keeps only in-frame clones here, not all; method: immunoSEQ multiplex PCR. The sample shows around 190,000 clones, around 81% of them seen only once. Material for sequencing was PBMCs. These TCRs come from a man younger than 35 in good health and CMV-seronegative. The CDR3 runs from the conserved cysteine through the conserved F or W. Each record gives: clone size, J gene, V gene, D gene, CDR3 DNA, CDR3 protein. A D gene is named only where the DNA matches it firmly. Clone size is not always given. Where it is, it says once, few, many or a class for expanded clones.

abundance: .; j_gene: TRBJ2-3; v_gene: TRBV7-2; d_gene: TRBD2; CDR3nt: TGTGCCAGCAGTAGGGGACTAGCGGGGCGCACAGATACGCAGTATTTT; CDR3aa: CASSRGLAGRTDTQYF
abundance: .; j_gene: TRBJ2-5; v_gene: TRBV7-3; d_gene: TRBD1; CDR3nt: TGTGCCAGCAGCCCAGGGGGCGTGAAGACCCAGTACTTC; CDR3aa: CASSPGGVKTQYF
abundance: .; j_gene: TRBJ1-4; v_gene: TRBV7-9; d_gene: .; CDR3nt: TGTGCCAGCAGCCCGAGGGTTTCTGAAAAACTGTTTTTT; CDR3aa: CASSPRVSEKLFF
abundance: .; j_gene: TRBJ1-5; v_gene: TRBV30; d_gene: .; CDR3nt: TGTGCCTGGAGTGGAGGGGGAGGCAATCAGCCCCAGCATTTT; CDR3aa: CAWSGGGGNQPQHF
abundance: once; j_gene: TRBJ2-1; v_gene: TRBV6-5; d_gene: .; CDR3nt: TGTGCCAGCAGTTACTCGCTGGAGGCTAGTCAGTTCTTC; CDR3aa: CASSYSLEASQFF
abundance: few; j_gene: TRBJ2-3; v_gene: TRBV5-1; d_gene: .; CDR3nt: TGCGCCAGCAGCATGGACGCCCCGGCAGATACGCAGTATTTT; CDR3aa: CASSMDAPADTQYF
abundance: .; j_gene: TRBJ1-2; v_gene: TRBV6-5; d_gene: TRBD1; CDR3nt: TGTGCCAGCAGCTCATTAGGGGACAGGGCGTATGGCTACACCTTC; CDR3aa: CASSSLGDRAYGYTF
abundance: .; j_gene: TRBJ1-1; v_gene: TRBV6-1; d_gene: .; CDR3nt: TGTGCCAGCATCGAGGAGAGGGACACTGAAGCTTTCTTT; CDR3aa: CASIEERDTEAFF
abundance: .; j_gene: TRBJ2-3; v_gene: TRBV10-3; d_gene: TRBD2; CDR3nt: TGTGCCATCAGTGGGATCCTACGTCCTAGCGGGAGCACAGATACGCAGTATTTT; CDR3aa: CAISGILRPSGSTDTQYF
abundance: .; j_gene: TRBJ2-7; v_gene: TRBV19; d_gene: TRBD1; CDR3nt: TGTGCCACCCGGGACAGCAGCTCCTACGAGCAGTACTTC; CDR3aa: CATRDSSSYEQYF